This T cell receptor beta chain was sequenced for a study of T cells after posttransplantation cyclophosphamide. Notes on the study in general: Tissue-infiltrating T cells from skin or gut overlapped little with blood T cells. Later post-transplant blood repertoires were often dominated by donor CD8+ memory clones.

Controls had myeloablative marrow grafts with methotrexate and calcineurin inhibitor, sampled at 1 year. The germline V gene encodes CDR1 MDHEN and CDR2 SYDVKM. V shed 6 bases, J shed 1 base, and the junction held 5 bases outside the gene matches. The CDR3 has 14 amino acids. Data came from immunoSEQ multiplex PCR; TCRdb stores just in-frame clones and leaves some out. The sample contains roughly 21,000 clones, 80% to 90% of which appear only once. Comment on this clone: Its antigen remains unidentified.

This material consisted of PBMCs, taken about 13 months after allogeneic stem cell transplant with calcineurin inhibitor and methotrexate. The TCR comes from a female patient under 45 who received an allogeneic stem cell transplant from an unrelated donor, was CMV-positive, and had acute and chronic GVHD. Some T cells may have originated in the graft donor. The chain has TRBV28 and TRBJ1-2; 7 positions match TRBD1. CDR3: CASRGTVYNYGYTF. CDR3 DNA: TGTGCCAGCAGGGGGACAGTTTATAACTATGGCTACACCTTC.